This T cell receptor beta chain was found in a study of T cells expressing NK-cell markers. Study context: HCMV seropositivity characterized seven of the eight sequenced donors, and seronegativity one. Notes on the study in general: Dominance of the CD3+CD56-NKG2C+ fraction by these clonotypes also held in four donors. Whether expanded NKG2C+ T cell clones were HCMV specific stayed uncertain.

TCRdb reprocessed the 5' RACE reads, with one entry per CDR3 protein and no DNA. The data show fewer than 200,000 distinct CDR3 sequences, and the top ten clones hold 18%. A note on this clonotype: Antigen unknown.

The CDR3 has 14 amino acids. Germline-derived CDR1 and CDR2 are SGHRS and YFSETQ. Sequencing was performed on blood T cells: a sorted CD56 or NKG2C T cell subset, CD4+ or CD8+ T cells, or bulk PBMC T cells (not recorded which). The chain combines TRBV5-1 with TRBJ2-3; the D call from TCRdb, TRBD1, cannot be confirmed without DNA. The sequence was collected from a woman aged 18 to 75 in good health. The CDR3 loop reads CASSPGGHTDTQYF.